This T cell receptor beta chain emerged from a study of shared clonotypes between healthy human individuals. For this clone: Its specificity is not known.

Overall study findings and caveats: An anticipated effect of sequencing depth on clonotype sharing among donors was recognized. Relative to memory subsets, naive subsets generally showed larger estimated richness.

Method: immunoSEQ multiplex PCR; TCRdb's copy keeps in-frame clones and lacks some. The sample has 150,000 to 200,000 clones; 85% to 95% are singletons. The receptor's source is a woman younger than 45 in good health. The sample was naive CD4+ T cells sorted from blood. Described subset: CD45RA+ positively selected.

CDR3 in DNA: TGTGCCAGCAGTTCTGGACAGGAAAATGAAAAACTGTTTTTT. This codes for CASSSGQENEKLFF. V usage is TRBV28 and J usage is TRBJ1-4, with 7 bases fitting TRBD1. Trimming removed 4 bases from V and 5 bases from J; junction bases left unmatched: 4. This CDR3 has 14 amino acids. Germline V CDR1 and CDR2: MDHEN, SYDVKM.